Each of the 26 T cell receptor beta chains below was sequenced from the same sample in a study of T cell changes during pregnancy in multiple sclerosis. The repertoire was sequenced with immunoSEQ multiplex PCR; TCRdb's copy has only in-frame clones and lacks some. Here the sample spans tens of thousands of clones, 84% being singletons. Sequenced here: CD4+ T cells from peripheral blood mononuclear cells, sampled before pregnancy. Receptor source: a female donor with multiple sclerosis, enrolled in a pregnancy study.

This clone was recorded only once. J is TRBJ2-7 and V is TRBV25-1, with a possible D match to TRBD2 (5 bases). This CDR3 spans 15 amino acids. Trimming removed 2 bases at V and 5 bases at J, with 16 bases between. Germline CDR1 MGHDK, CDR2 SYGVNS. CDR3 in DNA: TGTGCCAGCAGTGAACAGAGGAGGCCGGAGAACGAGCAGTACTTC. It is translated as CASSEQRRPENEQYF.

This clone was seen a few times. V gene TRBV29-1 combines with J gene TRBJ1-1, with TRBD1 matching 7 bases. V was pared by 6 bases and J by 6 bases, with 10 bases of the junction left unmatched. The CDR3 extends over 13 amino acids. CDR1 and CDR2 (germline): SQVTM, ANQGSEA. This chain's CDR3 is CSVARQGSAEAFF. CDR3 DNA sequence: TGCAGCGTGGCCCGACAGGGCTCTGCTGAAGCTTTCTTT.

The chain uses TRBV4-3 and TRBJ1-1; D gene unclear. V was shortened by 0 bases and J by 3 bases, with 8 bases between the two germline ends. Germline V gene sequence: CDR1 LGHNA, CDR2 YSLEER. The CDR3 is made up of 14 amino acids. CDR3 DNA sequence: TGCGCCAGCAGCCAAGATTTTTATGACACTGAAGCTTTCTTT. Amino acid sequence: CASSQDFYDTEAFF.

This sequence joins TRBV19 and TRBJ2-6; 8 bases line up with TRBD1. The trim removed 6 bases at V and 4 bases at J, leaving 5 bases unmatched. The germline gives CDR1 LNHDA, CDR2 SQIVND (reference sequence). This CDR3 contains 15 residues. The CDR3 bases are TGTGCCAGTAGGGACAGGGAGGCCGGGGCCAACGTCCTGACTTTC. This translates into CASRDREAGANVLTF. Complete variable domain (other parts from reference TRBV19 and TRBJ2-6): DGGITQSPKYLFRKEGQNVTLSCEQNLNHDAMYWYRQDPGQGLRLIYYSQIVNDFQKGDIAEGYSVSREKKESFPLTVTSAQKNPTAFYLCASRDREAGANVLTFGAGSRLTVL.

The rearrangement uses TRBV9 and TRBJ1-1, with 9 bases identical to TRBD1. Germline V gene sequence: CDR1 SGDLS, CDR2 YYNGEE. The CDR3 consists of 13 residues. With V trimmed by 6 bases and J by 8 bases, 8 bases remained unmatched. The CDR3 loop reads CASTVGDRAEAFF. DNA of the CDR3: TGTGCCAGCACCGTTGGGGACAGGGCAGAAGCTTTCTTT.

The genes are TRBV7-9 and TRBJ2-1; 9 positions agree with TRBD2. CDR1 is SEHNR and CDR2 is FQNEAQ in the germline V gene (reference sequence). J gave up 5 bases and V 1 base, and 0 bases lay outside the gene matches. The CDR3 covers 14 residues. CDR3 region: CASSLGLADNEQFF. The CDR3 region has the DNA TGTGCCAGCAGCTTAGGACTAGCGGACAATGAGCAGTTCTTC.

The rearrangement links TRBV5-1 to TRBJ2-5, with D maybe TRBD1 (7 bases). The CDR3 is 16 residues long. With 4 bases removed from V and 9 bases from J, the gap between germline ends came to 25 bases. Germline V CDR1 and CDR2: SGHRS, YFSETQ. The CDR3, as DNA: TGCGCCAGCAGCCCGAGACAGGGCGGGGTAGATCGGGCCCAGTACTTC. It is translated as CASSPRQGGVDRAQYF.

CDR3 coding DNA: TGTGCCAGCAGCGGCGGCGCGAGCAATCAGCCCCAGCATTTT. This sequence encodes CASSGGASNQPQHF. The chain carries TRBV9 and TRBJ1-5; D not resolved. Trimming stripped 3 bases from V and 1 base from J, with 8 bases between. The germline V gene has CDR1 SGDLS and CDR2 YYNGEE. The length of the CDR3 is 14 residues.

The chain couples TRBV5-1 to TRBJ2-2, with 8 nucleotides matching TRBD1. Germline loops: CDR1 SGHRS, CDR2 YFSETQ. This CDR3 comprises 16 residues. Germline trimming cut 2 bases from V and 3 bases from J; bases unmatched to any gene: 6. CDR3 DNA: TGCGCCAGCAGCTTAATCAACAGGGGGGACACCGGGGAGCTGTTTTTT. Translated, it gives CASSLINRGDTGELFF.

This rearrangement joins TRBV5-1 to TRBJ2-7; 7 nucleotides match TRBD1. CDR1 is SGHRS and CDR2 is YFSETQ in the germline V gene. V lost 6 bases and J lost 2; bases outside the gene matches: 5. The CDR3 extends over 13 amino acids. DNA of the CDR3: TGCGCCAGCAACCGGGACAGTACCTACGAGCAGTACTTC. The encoded protein is CASNRDSTYEQYF.

J is TRBJ2-5 and V is TRBV5-1; D possibly corresponds to TRBD2 (5 bases). Germline V gene data show CDR1 as SGHRS and CDR2 as YFSETQ. V shed 5 bases and J shed 1 base, with 12 bases lying between them. The CDR3 extends over 14 amino acids. The CDR3 loop reads CASRPTSSQETQYF. The CDR3 region has the DNA TGCGCCAGCAGGCCTACTAGTAGCCAAGAGACCCAGTACTTC. The full variable domain, with the rest looked up from reference TRBV5-1 and TRBJ2-5, is KAGVTQTPRYLIKTRGQQVTLSCSPISGHRSVSWYQQTPGQGLQFLFEYFSETQRNKGNFPGRFSGRQFSNSRSEMNVSTLELGDSALYLCASRPTSSQETQYFGPGTRLLVL.

This chain connects TRBV30 to TRBJ1-4; weak D call: TRBD1 (6 bases). Germline values: CDR1 GTSNPN, CDR2 SVGIG (reference sequence). The CDR3 sequence is 16 residues long. V lost 0 bases and J 4 bases, leaving 15 bases between the germline ends. The CDR3 reads CAWSVGRGTYNEKLFF. The CDR3 region has the DNA TGTGCCTGGAGTGTAGGGAGGGGGACTTATAATGAAAAACTGTTTTTT. The whole variable domain, remainder taken from reference TRBV30 and TRBJ1-4, is SQTIHQWPATLVQPVGSPLSLECTVEGTSNPNLYWYRQAAGRGLQLLFYSVGIGQISSEVPQNLSASRPQDRQFILSSKKLLLSDSGFYLCAWSVGRGTYNEKLFFGSGTQLSVL.

The chain joins TRBV6-1 to TRBJ1-2; no clear D. The germline V and J ends were trimmed by 6 bases and 4 bases, with 15 bases remaining between them. The germline CDR1 and CDR2 sequences are MNHNS and SASEGT. The CDR3 runs to 14 residues. The CDR3 is CASRVREVPYGYTF. For the CDR3, the DNA is TGTGCCAGCAGGGTCCGGGAGGTTCCCTATGGCTACACCTTC.

This chain connects TRBV6-5 to TRBJ2-5; 7 bases align to TRBD1. CDR1 is MNHEY and CDR2 is SVGAGI in the germline V gene. V trimming: 7 bases; J trimming: 3 bases; junction bases outside the gene matches: 5. The CDR3 is made up of 13 amino acids. The CDR3 spells CASKITGEETQYF. CDR3 coding DNA: TGTGCCAGCAAAATAACAGGGGAAGAGACCCAGTACTTC.

The chain has TRBV23-1 and TRBJ1-1, with TRBD1 matching over 12 bases. TRBV23-1 is classed as an ORF, of uncertain function. V lost 4 bases and J lost 5; bases outside the gene matches: 20. The CDR3 totals 20 residues. CDR3 nucleotides: TGCGCCAGCAGTCTTGACCGACTCTTCGGGACAGGGGGCCCGGGGACTGAAGCTTTCTTT. The encoded protein is CASSLDRLFGTGGPGTEAFF.

This clone was picked up a small number of times. The rearrangement uses TRBV30 and TRBJ2-1, with D tentatively TRBD2 (6 bases). The CDR3 has 17 amino acids. The germline V gene has CDR1 GTSNPN and CDR2 SVGIG (reference sequence). Trimming shortened V by 4 bases and J by 0 bases, and 19 bases separated the two germline ends. The DNA of the CDR3 is TGTGCCTGGATGGGGGGACCGGGGCAGGCCTCCTACAATGAGCAGTTCTTC. The encoded protein is CAWMGGPGQASYNEQFF.

CDR3 sequence reads: CASSSQGGNNYGYTF. As DNA, the CDR3 is TGTGCCAGCAGTTCCCAGGGCGGAAATAACTATGGCTACACCTTC. The chain employs TRBV6-5 and TRBJ1-2; D may be TRBD1 (5 bases). The length of the CDR3 is 15 residues. With 4 bases removed from V and 1 base from J, the gap between germline ends came to 13 bases. Germline V gene data show CDR1 as MNHEY and CDR2 as SVGAGI.

This chain links TRBV9 with TRBJ2-3; D is uncertain. CDR3 size: 14 residues. Germline CDR1 SGDLS, CDR2 YYNGEE. V was clipped by 0 bases and J by 4 bases, with 9 bases between them. CDR3 sequence (DNA): TGTGCCAGCAGCGTAGTTGGCAGATCAGATACGCAGTATTTT. Translating it yields CASSVVGRSDTQYF.

The gene calls are TRBV11-2 and TRBJ2-3; 7 bases fit TRBD2. Trimming at V came to 1 base and at J to 6 bases, leaving 4 bases not matched to a gene. CDR1 is SGHAT and CDR2 is FQNNGV in the germline V gene. The CDR3 has 14 amino acids. Here the CDR3 DNA reads TGTGCCAGCAGCTTAGGGGCGGGGGAGGATACGCAGTATTTT. Its translation: CASSLGAGEDTQYF.

V usage is TRBV14 and J usage is TRBJ2-7; 7 bases agree with TRBD1. The CDR3 loop spans 19 amino acids. CDR1 and CDR2 from the germline V gene are SGHDN and FVKESK. The junction had 21 bases not matched to a gene; V was cut back by 2 bases and J by 5 bases. The CDR3 DNA sequence: TGTGCCAGCAGCCAATCCCTCATTAACCGGGGCCTTAGGGGGCACGAGCAGTACTTC. Amino acids: CASSQSLINRGLRGHEQYF.

The rearrangement links TRBV18 to TRBJ2-1; 8 nucleotides align to TRBD1. V lost 6 bases and J lost 5; bases outside the gene matches: 9. CDR3 size: 15 residues. Germline V gene sequence: CDR1 KGHSH, CDR2 LQKENI. The CDR3 spells CASSLRGLSHNEQFF. As DNA, the CDR3 is TGTGCCAGCTCCCTCAGGGGGCTGTCTCACAATGAGCAGTTCTTC.

The chain joins TRBV5-1 to TRBJ1-1, with TRBD1 as a possible D gene (6 bases). Germline CDR1 reads SGHRS; CDR2 reads YFSETQ. Trimming took 0 bases from V and 4 from J, leaving 10 bases between them. The CDR3 contains 14 residues. The CDR3 DNA reads TGCGCCAGCAGCTTGGTGGGAGGGGGCACTGAAGCTTTCTTT. As protein: CASSLVGGGTEAFF.

The chain couples TRBV18 to TRBJ2-7, with a weak D call TRBD1 (6 bases). The CDR3 consists of 16 residues. The V end lost 4 bases, the J end lost 1 base, and 17 bases lay between the germline ends. CDR1 and CDR2 from the germline V gene are KGHSH and LQKENI. CDR3 nucleotides: TGTGCCAGCTCACTACAGCCGGGACAAGTGTCCTACGAGCAGTACTTC. This encodes CASSLQPGQVSYEQYF.

The CDR3 nucleotides are TGCACCATCGCTGGGCAGGGAAAAACGGTCACAGATACGCAGTATTTT. Protein product: CTIAGQGKTVTDTQYF. The V call is TRBV29-1, the J call TRBJ2-3; weak D call: TRBD1 (5 bases). Germline loops: CDR1 SQVTM, CDR2 ANQGSEA. The CDR3 totals 16 residues.

This clone was seen once. V usage is TRBV2 and J usage is TRBJ2-5, with 9 bases aligning to TRBD1. The CDR3 spans 14 residues. Germline values: CDR1 SNHLY, CDR2 FYNNEI. After removal of 6 bases from V and 5 bases from J, the junction contained 7 bases not matched to a gene. The CDR3 region has the DNA TGTGCCAGCAGACAGGGGGCGCAGATCGAGACCCAGTACTTC. The encoded protein is CASRQGAQIETQYF.

The rearrangement uses TRBV5-6 and TRBJ2-3, with 12 bases matching TRBD2. Germline V gene lookup returns CDR1 SGHDT and CDR2 YYEEEE. The ends lost 0 bases at V and 2 bases at J; junction bases unmatched: 4. This CDR3 comprises 17 residues. DNA for the CDR3: TGTGCCAGCAGCTTGGTACTAGCGGGAGGCGTCACAGATACGCAGTATTTT. This sequence encodes CASSLVLAGGVTDTQYF.